The clone carrying this T cell receptor (beta chain) came up a few times. Its specificity is not known. V lost 1 base and J lost 6; bases outside the gene matches: 6. CDR3 length: 15 residues. The germline V gene encodes CDR1 LNHDA and CDR2 SQIVND (reference sequence). The source of the sample is a study of shared clonotypes between healthy human individuals. Points from the study as a whole: Sampling used blood alone; tissue repertoires probably differ.

Method: immunoSEQ multiplex PCR; TCRdb's copy keeps in-frame clones and lacks some. The sample has roughly 220,000 clones, under 80% seen once; the top ten hold 11%. The V and J genes are TRBV19 and TRBJ2-1, with 7 bases lining up with TRBD2. This clonotype originated in a man under 40 in good health. Material: memory CD4+ T cells sorted from blood. As for subset: CD45RA-negative fraction. The DNA of the CDR3 is TGTGCCAGTAGTATAGGGCCCCCGGGGGGCAATGAGCAGTTCTTC. Its protein product is CASSIGPPGGNEQFF.